Each of the 21 T cell receptor beta chains below was sequenced from the same sample in a study of T cell responses to AZD1222 COVID-19 vaccine. Profiling relied on immunoSEQ multiplex PCR, and the TCRdb table lists in-frame clones only, not all of them. The sample lists roughly 100,000 clones; about 88% were seen once. Sequencing was performed on peripheral blood, taken on day 0 of AZD1222 vaccination. Source of these receptors: an adult in good health.

The genes are TRBV24-1 and TRBJ2-1; D is possibly TRBD1 or TRBD2 (5 bases each). The CDR3 is made up of 13 amino acids. The germline CDR1 and CDR2 sequences are KGHDR and SFDVKD. Trimming pared 0 bases from V and 6 bases from J, leaving 5 bases between. The CDR3 reads CATSDLGGNEQFF. The CDR3 DNA follows: TGTGCCACCAGTGATTTGGGGGGCAATGAGCAGTTCTTC.

The J gene is TRBJ1-5, the V gene TRBV28; a weak D match, TRBD1 (6 bases). Trimming left V 0 bases short and J 10 bases short, with 7 bases between. The CDR3 sequence is 12 residues long. Germline loops: CDR1 MDHEN, CDR2 SYDVKM. CDR3: CASSLWDRPQHF. The DNA for the CDR3 is TGTGCCAGCAGTTTATGGGACAGACCCCAGCATTTT.

This chain links TRBV28 with TRBJ2-7; D is uncertain. V dropped 5 bases and J dropped 3 bases, with 8 bases sitting between them. The germline V gene encodes CDR1 MDHEN and CDR2 SYDVKM. This CDR3 spans 12 amino acids. The CDR3 DNA reads TGTGCCAGCAGTGGAGCCTTCTACGAGCAGTACTTC. Protein product: CASSGAFYEQYF.

The genes are TRBV28 and TRBJ2-7; TRBD1 might be the D (6 bases). Germline CDR1 reads MDHEN; CDR2 reads SYDVKM. CDR3 length: 12 residues. The V end was cut by 5 bases, the J end by 5 bases, with 10 bases between. The chain's CDR3 is CASSAGAHEQYF. The CDR3 coding sequence is TGTGCCAGCAGTGCAGGGGCCCACGAGCAGTACTTC.

In DNA form, the CDR3 reads TGTGCCAGCAGCTACAACAGGGGGTATCAGCCCCAGCATTTT. Encoded protein: CASSYNRGYQPQHF. The chain couples TRBV7-2 to TRBJ1-5; TRBD1 matches 8 bases. Losses at the gene ends were 4 bases for V and 5 bases for J; bases not matched to a gene: 4. The germline CDR1 and CDR2 sequences are SGHTA and FQGNSA. The CDR3 is 14 amino acids.

The chain combines TRBV12-3 or TRBV12-4 with TRBJ1-1, with D unclear. The CDR3 totals 12 residues. V was pared by 5 bases and J by 0 bases, with 4 bases between. CDR3 DNA: TGTGCCAGCAGTCGGGTGAACACTGAAGCTTTCTTT. Amino acids: CASSRVNTEAFF.

CDR3 in DNA: TGTGCCAGCAGCTTAGGGACACTCTACAATGAGCAGTTCTTC. Encoded protein: CASSLGTLYNEQFF. The V call is TRBV7-2, the J call TRBJ2-1, with D possibly TRBD1 on 5 matching bases. Trimming removed 1 base at V and 3 bases at J, with 7 bases between. Germline V lookup: CDR1 SGHTA, CDR2 FQGNSA. The CDR3 extends over 14 amino acids.

In its sample, this clone was seen a few times. The chain couples TRBV9 to TRBJ2-5; a weak D match, TRBD2 (6 bases). CDR1 and CDR2 (germline): SGDLS, YYNGEE. The CDR3 runs to 16 residues. The V end lost 4 bases, the J end lost 2 bases, and 18 bases lay between the germline ends. Written as DNA, the CDR3 is TGTGCCAGCAGCCCCCGGGGGTCCGCGAATCAAGAGACCCAGTACTTC. Its protein is CASSPRGSANQETQYF.

The chain has TRBV6-2 or TRBV6-3 and TRBJ1-2, with unresolved D. Germline CDR1 and CDR2: MNHEY and SVGEGT. The CDR3 runs 13 residues. V dropped 2 bases and J dropped 2 bases, with 6 bases sitting between them. In nucleotides, the CDR3 is TGTGCCAGCAGTTACGGGAGGAACTATGGCTACACCTTC. This gives the protein CASSYGRNYGYTF.

In this sample, this clone turned up once. The chain couples TRBV5-5 to TRBJ2-7; D possibly corresponds to TRBD2 (6 bases). CDR3 length: 14 residues. V lost 4 bases and J lost 1, with 12 bases in between. CDR1 and CDR2 (germline): SGHKS, YYEKEE (reference sequence). In DNA form, the CDR3 reads TGTGCCAGCAGCAGGACCGGGGGTTCCTACGAGCAGTACTTC. Translated, it gives CASSRTGGSYEQYF.

The chain carries TRBV18 and TRBJ1-2; D remains unclear. CDR3 length equals 13 residues. Trimming removed 6 bases at V and 4 bases at J, with 12 bases between. Germline V gene lookup returns CDR1 KGHSH and CDR2 LQKENI. This CDR3 is CASSAGVGYGYTF. Here the CDR3 DNA reads TGTGCCAGCTCCGCGGGTGTTGGCTATGGCTACACCTTC.

The chain couples TRBV28 to TRBJ1-1, with 7 bases identical to TRBD1. The J segment lost 8 bases and the V segment lost 6 bases, leaving 15 bases of the junction unmatched. Germline assignment: CDR1 MDHEN and CDR2 SYDVKM. The CDR3 contains 15 residues. The CDR3 DNA reads as TGTGCCAGCAGCGATTCGACAGGGTGGTACTCGGAAGCTTTCTTT. This sequence encodes CASSDSTGWYSEAFF. The full variable domain, in which reference TRBV28 and TRBJ1-1 provide the parts outside the CDR3, is DVKVTQSSRYLVKRTGEKVFLECVQDMDHENMFWYRQDPGLGLRLIYFSYDVKMKEKGDIPEGYSVSREKKERFSLILESASTNQTSMYLCASSDSTGWYSEAFFGQGTRLTVV.

The chain joins TRBV28 to TRBJ2-1; D is ambiguous. This CDR3 has 12 residues. V was cut by 7 bases and J by 0 bases, with 4 bases left in between. Germline V lookup: CDR1 MDHEN, CDR2 SYDVKM. The CDR3 region is CASTGSYNEQFF. Here the CDR3 DNA reads TGTGCCAGCACCGGCTCCTACAATGAGCAGTTCTTC.

The chain employs TRBV7-3 and TRBJ1-5, with D possibly being TRBD1 (5 bases). The CDR3 has 13 amino acids. V lost 5 bases, J lost 5 bases, and 10 bases lay in between. Germline assignment: CDR1 SGHTA and CDR2 FQGTGA. CDR3 protein: CASSPGLDQPQHF. The CDR3 coding sequence is TGTGCCAGCAGCCCGGGGCTGGATCAGCCCCAGCATTTT.

This clone came up a few times. This chain links TRBV19 with TRBJ1-5, with 11 bases identical to TRBD1. The CDR3 is 18 residues long. J gave up 4 bases and V 6 bases, and 14 bases lay outside the gene matches. Germline V CDR1 and CDR2: LNHDA, SQIVND (reference sequence). As DNA, the CDR3 is TGTGCCAGTAGAACCGGGACAGGGGGAATTGGGGCTAATCAGCCCCAGCATTTT. Its translation: CASRTGTGGIGANQPQHF.

This clone has just one count. The chain is built from TRBV21-1 and TRBJ2-7; the listed D gene, TRBD2, was not tested against the DNA. TRBV21-1 corresponds to a pseudogene. There are 13 residues in the CDR3. CDR3 amino acids: CASSTRGLYEQYF. The DNA of the CDR3 is TGTGCCAGCAGCACTAGGGGACTCTACGAGCAGTACTTC.

In DNA, the CDR3 is TGTGCCAGTAGAAGTACCGGGACAGGAGGCACAGATACGCAGTATTTT. It specifies CASRSTGTGGTDTQYF. V and J are TRBV19 and TRBJ2-3; the match to TRBD1 covers 8 bases. Germline trimming cut 6 bases from V and 1 base from J; bases unmatched to any gene: 9. The CDR3 is 16 residues long. The germline CDR1 and CDR2 sequences are LNHDA and SQIVND (reference sequence).

This clone was counted once. This chain uses TRBV28 with TRBJ1-5; 7 bases are a match to TRBD1. With 5 bases clipped from V and 2 bases from J, the junction kept 15 bases outside the gene matches. Germline lookup yields CDR1 MDHEN and CDR2 SYDVKM. The CDR3 runs to 18 residues. The CDR3 DNA sequence: TGTGCCAGCAGTCCTTACGGCCCAGGGGGAGGGGGCAATCAGCCCCAGCATTTT. Its translation: CASSPYGPGGGGNQPQHF.

The V call is TRBV7-2, the J call TRBJ1-5; D is possibly TRBD1 (5 bases). CDR1 and CDR2 (germline): SGHTA, FQGNSA. The CDR3 loop spans 14 amino acids. Trimming took 6 bases from V and 3 from J, leaving 12 bases between them. The CDR3 loop is CASSLGLLNQPQHF. The DNA for the CDR3 is TGTGCCAGCAGTCTGGGACTGCTCAATCAGCCCCAGCATTTT. Filled out from reference TRBV7-2 and TRBJ1-5, the complete variable domain reads GAGVSQSPSNKVTEKGKDVELRCDPISGHTALYWYRQSLGQGLEFLIYFQGNSAPDKSGLPSDRFSAERTGGSVSTLTIQRTQQEDSAVYLCASSLGLLNQPQHFGDGTRLSIL.

V is TRBV9 and J is TRBJ2-5; D is tentatively TRBD1 or TRBD2 (5 bases each). V lost 4 bases and J 5 bases, leaving 18 bases between the germline ends. The CDR3 runs 15 residues. The germline V gene encodes CDR1 SGDLS and CDR2 YYNGEE. For the CDR3, the DNA is TGTGCCAGCAGCCCACTCGGTGAGGGGCGTGAGACCCAGTACTTC. It codes for CASSPLGEGRETQYF.

V and J are TRBV5-4 and TRBJ1-5; 8 bases are shared with TRBD1. Germline assignment: CDR1 SGHNT and CDR2 YYREEE (reference sequence). This CDR3 region has 15 residues. V shed 4 bases, J shed 5 bases, and the junction held 8 bases outside the gene matches. Written as DNA, the CDR3 is TGTGCCAGCAGCAAAGACAGGGGCTCCCATCAGCCCCAGCATTTT. Amino acids: CASSKDRGSHQPQHF.